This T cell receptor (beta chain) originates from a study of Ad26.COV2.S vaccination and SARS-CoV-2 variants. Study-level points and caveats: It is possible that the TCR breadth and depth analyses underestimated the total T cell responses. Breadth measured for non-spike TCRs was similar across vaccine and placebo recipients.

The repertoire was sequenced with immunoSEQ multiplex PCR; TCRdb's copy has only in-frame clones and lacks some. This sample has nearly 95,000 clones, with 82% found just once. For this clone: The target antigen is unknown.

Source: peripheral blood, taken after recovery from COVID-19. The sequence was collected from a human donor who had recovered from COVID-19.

In DNA, the CDR3 is TGTGCCAGCAGTTTATACCTACAGGGGGCCCCGGGCCAGCCCCAGCATTTT. This encodes CASSLYLQGAPGQPQHF. V gene TRBV28 combines with J gene TRBJ1-5, with TRBD1 matching over 9 bases. J gave up 7 bases and V 1 base, and 11 bases lay outside the gene matches. The CDR3 contains 17 residues. CDR1 is MDHEN, CDR2 SYDVKM, per germline.